These 2 T cell receptor beta chains were sequenced from one sample in a study of CD8+ T cells in alopecia areata. Sequencing templates came from extracted RNA that was reverse transcribed into cDNA. The assay was immunoSEQ multiplex PCR, and TCRdb's table has in-frame clones only and misses some. The sample has approximately 99,000 clones; approximately 59% are singletons. Sequenced: CD8+ T cells sorted from blood. These receptors were obtained from a human donor in good health.

This clone turned up a few times. The J gene is TRBJ2-3, the V gene TRBV5-8; D may be TRBD1 (5 bases). This CDR3 comprises 16 residues. In germline, CDR1 is SGHTS, CDR2 YDEGEE. Trimming removed 1 base at V and 0 bases at J, with 12 bases between. The CDR3 region is CASSLSLGLSTDTQYF. The CDR3 nucleotides are TGTGCCAGCAGCTTGAGTCTGGGGCTTAGCACAGATACGCAGTATTTT.

Points on this clone: The final CDR3 position lacks the conserved phenylalanine or tryptophan, pointing to a likely read error. In DNA form, the CDR3 reads TGCAGCGCTAAACAGGGGTATGGCTACACCCTC. This translates into CSAKQGYGYTL. The chain couples TRBV29-1 to TRBJ1-2, with 7 bases matching TRBD1. CDR3 size: 11 residues. Germline V gives CDR1 SQVTM, CDR2 ANQGSEA. The V and J ends lost 7 bases and 5 bases, in that order; junction bases with no gene match: 4.